This entry lists 5 T cell receptor beta chains sequenced from one sample in a study of blood T cell repertoires in COVID-19. The protocol was immunoSEQ multiplex PCR, while the TCRdb copy is restricted to in-frame clones and leaves out a portion. Of around 200,000 clones listed, more than 65% are singletons. Sequencing input: peripheral blood. Receptors originate from a human donor with acute or convalescent COVID-19. The donor label of this sample is uncertain.

This clone was counted a few times. The rearrangement uses TRBV23-1 and TRBJ1-1; 9 bases are a match to TRBD1. TRBV23-1 is classed as an ORF, of uncertain function. The trim removed 5 bases at V and 2 bases at J, leaving 12 bases unmatched. The CDR3 is made up of 17 amino acids. CDR3 sequence (DNA): TGCGCCAGCAGTATCCGGCCTGGGACAGGGTCTAACACTGAAGCTTTCTTT. Protein product: CASSIRPGTGSNTEAFF.

V gene TRBV19 combines with J gene TRBJ1-5, with D uncertain. The germline V gene has CDR1 LNHDA and CDR2 SQIVND (reference sequence). With 7 bases removed from V and 0 bases from J, the gap between germline ends came to 13 bases. This CDR3 has 15 residues. The CDR3, as DNA: TGTGCCAGTACACCAGGCGTGGTTAGCAATCAGCCCCAGCATTTT. Protein sequence: CASTPGVVSNQPQHF. Full variable domain (outside the CDR3, taken from reference TRBV19 and TRBJ1-5): DGGITQSPKYLFRKEGQNVTLSCEQNLNHDAMYWYRQDPGQGLRLIYYSQIVNDFQKGDIAEGYSVSREKKESFPLTVTSAQKNPTAFYLCASTPGVVSNQPQHFGDGTRLSIL.

The chain recombines TRBV5-4 with TRBJ2-2; 11 nucleotides align to TRBD2. The CDR3 extends over 17 amino acids. Trimming at V came to 2 bases and at J to 6 bases, leaving 9 bases not matched to a gene. The germline CDR1 and CDR2 sequences are SGHNT and YYREEE (reference sequence). CDR3 loop: CASSFMGGLAGAGELFF. As DNA, the CDR3 is TGTGCCAGCAGCTTTATGGGAGGACTAGCGGGTGCCGGGGAGCTGTTTTTT. Based on the CDR3 plus reference TRBV5-4 and TRBJ2-2, the full variable domain is ETGVTQSPTHLIKTRGQQVTLRCSSQSGHNTVSWYQQALGQGPQFIFQYYREEENGRGNFPPRFSGLQFPNYSSELNVNALELDDSALYLCASSFMGGLAGAGELFFGEGSRLTVL.

Details on this clone: The junction departs from the called germline gene at one end, perhaps through a read error. The chain has TRBV19 and TRBJ2-1; D is unclear. The CDR3 has 12 residues. Per germline, CDR1 LNHDA and CDR2 SQIVND (reference sequence). The chain's CDR3 is CASSMGYDEQFF. CDR3 DNA sequence: TGTGCCAGTAGTATGGGCTACGATGAGCAGTTCTTC.

This clone has just one count. This chain connects TRBV18 to TRBJ1-4; D is undetermined. The CDR3 is made up of 16 amino acids. Deletions cut 1 base from V and 7 bases from J, with 16 bases between. Germline loops: CDR1 KGHSH, CDR2 LQKENI. Written as DNA, the CDR3 is TGTGCCAGCTCACCACGGGCGCAAGGTCGGGGTGAAAAACTGTTTTTT. Its protein product is CASSPRAQGRGEKLFF.